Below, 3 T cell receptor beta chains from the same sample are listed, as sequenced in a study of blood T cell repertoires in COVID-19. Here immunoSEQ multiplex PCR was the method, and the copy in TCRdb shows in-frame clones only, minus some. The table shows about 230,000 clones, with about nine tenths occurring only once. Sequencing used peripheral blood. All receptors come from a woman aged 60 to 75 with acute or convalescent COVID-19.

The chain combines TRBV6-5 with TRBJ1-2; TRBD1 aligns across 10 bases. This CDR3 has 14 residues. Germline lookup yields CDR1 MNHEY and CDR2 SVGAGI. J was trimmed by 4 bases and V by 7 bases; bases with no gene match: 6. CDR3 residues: CASIETGGGYGYTF. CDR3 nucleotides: TGTGCCAGCATCGAGACAGGGGGCGGCTATGGCTACACCTTC.

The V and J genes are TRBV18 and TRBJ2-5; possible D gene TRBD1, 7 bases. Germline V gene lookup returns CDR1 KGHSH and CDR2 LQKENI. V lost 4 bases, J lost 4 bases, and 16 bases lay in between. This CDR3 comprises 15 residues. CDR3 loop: CASSHQGGPGETQYF. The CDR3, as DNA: TGTGCCAGCTCACACCAGGGGGGCCCGGGAGAGACCCAGTACTTC. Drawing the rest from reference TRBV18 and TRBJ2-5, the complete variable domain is NAGVMQNPRHLVRRRGQEARLRCSPMKGHSHVYWYRQLPEEGLKFMVYLQKENIIDESGMPKERFSAEFPKEGPSILRIQQVVRGDSAAYFCASSHQGGPGETQYFGPGTRLLVL.

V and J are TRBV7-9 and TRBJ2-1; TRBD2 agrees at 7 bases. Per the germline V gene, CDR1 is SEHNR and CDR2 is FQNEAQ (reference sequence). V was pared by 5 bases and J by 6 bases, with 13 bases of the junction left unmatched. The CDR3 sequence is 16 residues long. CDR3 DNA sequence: TGTGCCAGCAGCACCCAGACTAGCTTTTTATCCAATGAGCAGTTCTTC. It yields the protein CASSTQTSFLSNEQFF.